The clone carrying this T cell receptor beta chain showed up many times. Per the germline V gene, CDR1 is WNHNN and CDR2 is SYGVQD (reference sequence). This CDR3 has 15 residues. V lost 4 bases and J lost 5, with 16 bases in between. The data originate from a study of human T cells and chemical hapten exposure. MiXCR, run by TCRdb on the RACE reads, gives a single entry per CDR3 protein. In the table there are tens of thousands of distinct CDR3 sequences, approximately 9.4% of which are singletons. Time point indicated: patch test 1, 2 weeks after DPC sensitization. Described treatment: therapeutic diphenylcyclopropenone sensitization with weekly scalp DPC.

The input for sequencing was whole blood, taken in connection with sensitization to the hapten diphenylcyclopropenone (DPC). The chain links TRBV10-1 to TRBJ2-3, with a weak D call TRBD1 (6 bases). This receptor was obtained from a woman aged 35 to 49 with alopecia areata. Some clones in this sample may be carry-over from other donors' samples. The CDR3 here is CASSGSGTNEDTQYF. The DNA for the CDR3 is TGCGCCAGCAGTGGATCCGGGACAAATGAAGATACGCAGTATTTT.